This record concerns one TCR beta chain sequence. The target antigen is unknown. The source of the sample is a study of pediatric ulcerative colitis. Study-wide results and caveats: Rectal repertoires separated controls, mild-moderate and acute severe colitis. Blood-rectal clonal overlap within each person was significantly higher in ulcerative colitis patients than controls.

J was trimmed by 4 bases and V by 4 bases; bases with no gene match: 4. CDR3 length equals 15 residues. Germline V gene sequence: CDR1 SGHNT, CDR2 YYREEE (reference sequence). Clones were read by immunoSEQ multiplex PCR, and TCRdb kept only the in-frame ones, dropping some. Of 45,000 to 75,000 clones in the sample, 87% were seen once. The blood sample was taken during the colonoscopy visit. This TCR came from a boy younger than 18 who was a control in a study of pediatric ulcerative colitis. The genes are TRBV5-4 and TRBJ2-1, with 11 bases that match TRBD1. Sequenced material: blood. The CDR3 reads CASSRDRGSYNEQFF. CDR3 bases: TGTGCCAGCAGCAGGGACAGGGGGTCTTACAATGAGCAGTTCTTC.